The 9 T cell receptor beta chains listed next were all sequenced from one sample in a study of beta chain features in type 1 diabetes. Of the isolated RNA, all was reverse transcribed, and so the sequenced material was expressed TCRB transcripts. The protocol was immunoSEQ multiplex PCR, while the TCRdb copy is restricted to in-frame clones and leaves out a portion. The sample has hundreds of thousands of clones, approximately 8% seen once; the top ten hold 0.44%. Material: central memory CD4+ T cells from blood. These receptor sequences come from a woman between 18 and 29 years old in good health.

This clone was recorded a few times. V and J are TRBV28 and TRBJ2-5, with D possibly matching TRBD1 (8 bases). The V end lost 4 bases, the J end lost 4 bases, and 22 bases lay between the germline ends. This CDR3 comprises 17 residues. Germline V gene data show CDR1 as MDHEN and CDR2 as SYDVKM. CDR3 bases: TGTGCCAGCAGTTCCCCAACAGGGGGGGGTAGCTTAGAGACCCAGTACTTC. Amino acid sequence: CASSSPTGGGSLETQYF.

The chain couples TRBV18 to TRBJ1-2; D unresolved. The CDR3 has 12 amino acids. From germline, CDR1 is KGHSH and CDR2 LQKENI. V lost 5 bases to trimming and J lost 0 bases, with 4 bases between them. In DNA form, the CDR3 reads TGTGCCAGCTCAACGGCTAACTATGGCTACACCTTC. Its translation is CASSTANYGYTF.

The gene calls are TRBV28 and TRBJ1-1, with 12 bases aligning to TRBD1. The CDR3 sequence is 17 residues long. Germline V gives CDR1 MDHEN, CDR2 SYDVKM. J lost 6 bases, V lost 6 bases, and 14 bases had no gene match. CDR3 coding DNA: TGTGCCAGCAGCACCGTGGGACAGGGGGCTGGCGGCTCTGAAGCTTTCTTT. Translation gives CASSTVGQGAGGSEAFF.

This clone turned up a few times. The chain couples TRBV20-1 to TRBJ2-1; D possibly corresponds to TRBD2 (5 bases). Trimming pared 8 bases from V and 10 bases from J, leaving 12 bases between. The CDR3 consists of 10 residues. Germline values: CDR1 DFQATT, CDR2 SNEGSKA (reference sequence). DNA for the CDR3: TGCAGTCCTCAGTCGGGGGAGCAGTTCTTC. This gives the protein CSPQSGEQFF.

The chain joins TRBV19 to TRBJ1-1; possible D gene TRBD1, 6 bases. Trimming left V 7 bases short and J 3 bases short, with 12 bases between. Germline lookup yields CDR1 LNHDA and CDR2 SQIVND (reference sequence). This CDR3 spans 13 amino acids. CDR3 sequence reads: CASTGGRDTEAFF. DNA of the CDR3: TGTGCCAGTACGGGGGGGCGCGACACTGAAGCTTTCTTT.

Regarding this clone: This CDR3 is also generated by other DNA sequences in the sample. CDR3 coding DNA: TGTGCCAGCAGCGTTGGACAGGGGACCTACAATGAGCAGTTCTTC. It yields the protein CASSVGQGTYNEQFF. V is TRBV9 and J is TRBJ2-1; 9 positions agree with TRBD1. This CDR3 region has 15 residues. The junction had 2 bases not matched to a gene; V was cut back by 2 bases and J by 2 bases. The germline CDR1 and CDR2 sequences are SGDLS and YYNGEE.

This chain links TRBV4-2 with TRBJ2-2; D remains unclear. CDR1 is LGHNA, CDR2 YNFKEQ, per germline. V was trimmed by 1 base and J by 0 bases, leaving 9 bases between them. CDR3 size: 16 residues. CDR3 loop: CASSQAHGANTGELFF. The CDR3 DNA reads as TGTGCCAGCAGCCAAGCCCACGGTGCGAACACCGGGGAGCTGTTTTTT.

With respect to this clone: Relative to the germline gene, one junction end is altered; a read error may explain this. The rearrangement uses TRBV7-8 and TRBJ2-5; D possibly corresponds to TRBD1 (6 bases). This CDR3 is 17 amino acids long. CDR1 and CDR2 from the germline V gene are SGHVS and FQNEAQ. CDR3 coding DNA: TGTGCCAGCAGCCACTGGGTCAGGGCAGGGGATCAAGGGACCCAGTACTTC. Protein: CASSHWVRAGDQGTQYF.

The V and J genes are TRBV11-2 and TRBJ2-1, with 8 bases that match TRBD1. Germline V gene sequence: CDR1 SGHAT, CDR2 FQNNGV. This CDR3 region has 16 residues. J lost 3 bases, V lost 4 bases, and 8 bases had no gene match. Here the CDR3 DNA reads TGTGCCAGCAGCTCGGGGACAGGCAACCACTACAATGAGCAGTTCTTC. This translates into CASSSGTGNHYNEQFF.